Following are 6 T cell receptor beta chains from one sample sequenced in a study of T cells in Graves' hyperthyroidism and ophthalmopathy. Authors of the study amplified TCR beta CDR3 regions from RNA transcripts. First-round RT-PCR with HTBI primers amplified the TCR CDR3 region. From the multiplex PCR reads, TCRdb called clonotypes with MiXCR, one entry per CDR3 protein. The sample has roughly 640,000 distinct CDR3 sequences, more than 15% seen once. The sequencing sample was made of blood. These receptors were obtained from a woman aged 35 to 49 with Graves' ophthalmopathy.

The gene calls are TRBV30 and TRBJ2-7; no clear D gene. Trimming shortened V by 3 bases and J by 4 bases, and 7 bases separated the two germline ends. Germline CDR1 and CDR2: GTSNPN and SVGIG (reference sequence). CDR3 length: 11 amino acids. CDR3 protein: CAWRHGYEQYF. As DNA, the CDR3 is TGTGCCTGGAGACACGGATACGAGCAGTACTTC.

This clonotype was found a few times. The rearrangement joins TRBV5-1 to TRBJ2-1; TRBD1 aligns across 8 bases. Germline CDR1 is SGHRS and CDR2 is YFSETQ. The CDR3 sequence is 15 residues long. After removal of 2 bases from V and 5 bases from J, the junction contained 6 bases not matched to a gene. The CDR3 loop reads CASSFRGRKDNEQFF. As DNA, the CDR3 is TGCGCCAGCAGCTTCAGGGGGCGGAAGGACAATGAGCAGTTCTTC.

This rearrangement joins TRBV10-3 to TRBJ2-1, with D perhaps matching TRBD2 (5 bases). Germline-derived CDR1 and CDR2 are ENHRY and SYGVKD. The CDR3 covers 13 residues. Trimming stripped 7 bases from V and 8 bases from J, with 15 bases between. CDR3 nucleotide sequence: TGTGCCATCACCTTGGGAGCTGGGTATGAGCAGTTCTTC. Protein product: CAITLGAGYEQFF.

In its sample, this clonotype was seen many times. The chain joins TRBV12-3 or TRBV12-4 to TRBJ1-1, with unresolved D. The CDR3 length is 14 residues. V lost 5 bases to trimming and J lost 1 base, with 11 bases between them. The CDR3 bases are TGTGCCAGCAGTAACACGGGGTCGAACACTGAAGCTTTCTTT. This sequence encodes CASSNTGSNTEAFF.

The table lists this clonotype with many counts. The gene calls are TRBV10-3 and TRBJ2-1; D is uncertain. The CDR3 contains 12 residues. The V end lost 3 bases, the J end lost 5 bases, and 5 bases lay between the germline ends. Germline lookup yields CDR1 ENHRY and CDR2 SYGVKD. Written as DNA, the CDR3 is TGTGCCATCAGTGATCCGAACAATGAGCAGTTCTTC. Translation gives CAISDPNNEQFF.

The sample holds a few counts of this clonotype. This chain joins TRBV6-1 and TRBJ1-6, with 9 bases that match TRBD1. CDR1 and CDR2 (germline): MNHNS, SASEGT. CDR3 length equals 14 residues. Losses at the gene ends were 6 bases for V and 9 bases for J; bases not matched to a gene: 6. In nucleotides, the CDR3 is TGTGCCAGCAGAACGGGACAGGGAGGTTCACCCCTCCACTTT. Protein product: CASRTGQGGSPLHF.